What follows are 8 T cell receptor beta chains derived from one specimen sequenced in a study of cytomegalovirus exposure and HLA in healthy donors. Researchers ran the PCR with 60 Vbeta and 13 Jbeta primers. Sequencing used immunoSEQ multiplex PCR; TCRdb keeps in-frame clones, though not all of them. The sample yields 90,000 to 120,000 clones, less than 75% seen once. Sequenced material: PBMCs. The receptor set was obtained from a man between 35 and 55 years old in good health and CMV-seropositive.

V is TRBV19 and J is TRBJ1-1; 8 bases are a match to TRBD1. CDR1 and CDR2 (germline): LNHDA, SQIVND (reference sequence). This CDR3 comprises 15 residues. V lost 4 bases and J lost 1; bases outside the gene matches: 5. CDR3 in amino acids: CASSTRTGTNTEAFF. The CDR3 nucleotides read TGTGCCAGTAGTACCCGGACAGGGACGAACACTGAAGCTTTCTTT. Complete variable domain (other parts from reference TRBV19 and TRBJ1-1): DGGITQSPKYLFRKEGQNVTLSCEQNLNHDAMYWYRQDPGQGLRLIYYSQIVNDFQKGDIAEGYSVSREKKESFPLTVTSAQKNPTAFYLCASSTRTGTNTEAFFGQGTRLTVV.

Judged by abundance, this clone is medium-sized. This chain uses TRBV28 with TRBJ2-7; a weak D match, TRBD1 (6 bases). V was pared by 3 bases and J by 6 bases, with 9 bases between. From germline, CDR1 is MDHEN and CDR2 SYDVKM. The CDR3 has 12 residues. Here the CDR3 DNA reads TGTGCCAGCAGTTTGGACAGCTCCGAGCAGTACTTC. Protein product: CASSLDSSEQYF.

Note on this clone: Other DNA sequences in the sample encode the same CDR3. This chain connects TRBV5-1 to TRBJ2-7; TRBD2 is a possible D gene (6 bases). The length of the CDR3 is 15 residues. Germline V gene sequence: CDR1 SGHRS, CDR2 YFSETQ. The V gene lost 0 bases and the J gene lost 1 base, with 11 bases spanning the gap. The CDR3 nucleotides read TGCGCCAGCAGCTTGGGAGCCAGCGGGTCCTACGAGCAGTACTTC. Translation: CASSLGASGSYEQYF.

The V gene is TRBV25-1, the J gene TRBJ2-7; D unclear. V was cut by 5 bases and J by 7 bases, with 15 bases left in between. From germline, CDR1 is MGHDK and CDR2 SYGVNS. This CDR3 region has 13 residues. The chain's CDR3 is CASSPGGVTEQYF. As DNA, the CDR3 is TGTGCCAGCAGTCCTGGCGGCGTAACGGAGCAGTACTTC.

The rearrangement links TRBV29-1 to TRBJ1-4, with D perhaps TRBD1 (6 bases). The CDR3 loop spans 11 amino acids. V lost 6 bases, J lost 7 bases, and 9 bases lay in between. CDR1 and CDR2 from the germline V gene are SQVTM and ANQGSEA. Here the CDR3 reads CSVYRVEKLFF. In DNA, the CDR3 is TGCAGCGTCTACAGGGTTGAAAAACTGTTTTTT.

The gene calls are TRBV7-9 and TRBJ2-3, with TRBD2 matching over 7 bases. This CDR3 has 11 residues. Unmatched junction bases numbered 2, after V lost 5 bases and J lost 9 bases. Germline loops: CDR1 SEHNR, CDR2 FQNEAQ (reference sequence). Here the CDR3 DNA reads TGTGCCAGCAGCCCGGGAGGCACGCAGTATTTT. As protein: CASSPGGTQYF.

The rearrangement joins TRBV5-5 to TRBJ2-1, with D tentatively TRBD1 (6 bases). The CDR3 extends over 14 amino acids. The germline gives CDR1 SGHKS, CDR2 YYEKEE (reference sequence). V lost 3 bases and J lost 6, with 13 bases in between. This CDR3 is CASSYYRETNEQFF. CDR3 in DNA: TGTGCCAGCAGCTATTACAGGGAAACCAATGAGCAGTTCTTC.

This clone has just a few counts. CDR3 nucleotide sequence: TGTGCCAGCAGTTACGAGACAGGGGCCAAAAACATTCAGTACTTC. It yields the protein CASSYETGAKNIQYF. This rearrangement joins TRBV6-5 to TRBJ2-4, with 7 bases that match TRBD1. J gave up 1 base and V 2 bases, and 2 bases lay outside the gene matches. Germline CDR1 reads MNHEY; CDR2 reads SVGAGI. The CDR3 sequence is 15 residues long.